One sample yielded the 14 T cell receptor beta chains listed below, sequenced in a study of response to subunit inactivated influenza vaccine. TCRdb passed the RT-PCR reads through MiXCR, listing each CDR3 protein once. The sample shows 600,000 to 850,000 distinct CDR3 sequences, around 15% of them seen only once. The material was PBMCs from blood, obtained less than 15 days before vaccination. Receptor source: a man in his fifties who received an inactivated influenza vaccine.

This clonotype turned up a few times. This chain joins TRBV6-1 and TRBJ2-4, with D perhaps matching TRBD1 (5 bases). Per germline, CDR1 MNHNS and CDR2 SASEGT. The ends were cut back, 5 bases at V and 0 bases at J, with 11 bases in the middle. The CDR3 runs to 15 residues. The CDR3: CASSTLGEAKNIQYF. The CDR3 nucleotides are TGTGCCAGCAGTACCCTAGGGGAAGCCAAAAACATTCAGTACTTC.

This clonotype came up a few times. The V gene is TRBV5-6, the J gene TRBJ1-1; TRBD1 aligns across 10 bases. Unmatched junction bases numbered 15, after V lost 2 bases and J lost 8 bases. The CDR3 has 17 amino acids. CDR1 SGHDT and CDR2 YYEEEE come from the germline V gene. The CDR3 loop reads CASSLFGTGVAASEAFF. DNA of the CDR3: TGTGCCAGCAGCTTATTCGGGACAGGGGTCGCGGCTTCGGAAGCTTTCTTT.

In this sample, this clonotype turned up a few times. The CDR3 DNA sequence: TGTGCCAGCAGCTACCGGCAGGGGGACGGCTACACCTTC. The encoded protein is CASSYRQGDGYTF. This sequence joins TRBV7-3 and TRBJ1-2, with 7 nucleotides matching TRBD1. Germline assignment: CDR1 SGHTA and CDR2 FQGTGA. Unmatched junction bases numbered 7, after V lost 4 bases and J lost 8 bases. This CDR3 is 13 amino acids long.

The chain joins TRBV6-1 to TRBJ2-3; 9 positions agree with TRBD1. The germline V gene has CDR1 MNHNS and CDR2 SASEGT. This CDR3 contains 14 residues. V was clipped by 10 bases and J by 3 bases; unmatched bases: 8. Here the CDR3 reads CATLGQGRTDTQYF. The CDR3 DNA follows: TGTGCCACCCTGGGACAGGGCAGGACAGATACGCAGTATTTT.

With regard to this clonotype: An end of the junction differs from the germline gene, which may be a read error. This rearrangement joins TRBV20-1 to TRBJ2-1; TRBD1 agrees at 9 bases. Germline assignment: CDR1 DFQATT and CDR2 SNEGSKA (reference sequence). The CDR3 is made up of 14 amino acids. CDR3 amino acids: CGAESPGQGNEQFF. In nucleotides, the CDR3 is TGCGGTGCGGAATCCCCGGGACAGGGTAATGAGCAGTTCTTC.

This clonotype was seen only a few times. The V call is TRBV5-1, the J call TRBJ1-2; D perhaps matches TRBD1 (5 bases). With 3 bases removed from V and 0 bases from J, the gap between germline ends came to 18 bases. The germline gives CDR1 SGHRS, CDR2 YFSETQ. The CDR3 covers 17 residues. The CDR3 spells CASSSNYGTGANYGYTF. The CDR3 coding sequence is TGCGCCAGCAGCTCCAACTACGGGACGGGGGCTAACTATGGCTACACCTTC.

This clonotype was seen only a few times. The rearrangement uses TRBV20-1 and TRBJ2-5, with 11 bases lining up with TRBD1. CDR3 length: 14 residues. V lost 6 bases and J lost 5; bases outside the gene matches: 8. Germline lookup yields CDR1 DFQATT and CDR2 SNEGSKA (reference sequence). CDR3 DNA sequence: TGCAGTGCCGAGGGACAGGGGGGTGGCGAGACCCAGTACTTC. This codes for CSAEGQGGGETQYF.

The chain couples TRBV28 to TRBJ1-1, with 8 bases lining up with TRBD1. Trimming at V came to 4 bases and at J to 1 base, leaving 8 bases not matched to a gene. CDR3 length: 16 amino acids. Germline V lookup: CDR1 MDHEN, CDR2 SYDVKM. CDR3 DNA sequence: TGTGCCAGCAGTTCCTCAGGGGGCAGGCGGAACACTGAAGCTTTCTTT. Its protein is CASSSSGGRRNTEAFF.

This chain joins TRBV12-3 or TRBV12-4 and TRBJ1-2; 8 bases are a match to TRBD1. After removal of 5 bases from V and 4 bases from J, the junction contained 6 bases not matched to a gene. This CDR3 region has 14 residues. For the CDR3, the DNA is TGTGCCAGCAGTGGACAGGGACTTGGCTATGGCTACACCTTC. Residues: CASSGQGLGYGYTF.

The table lists this clonotype with many counts. The chain carries TRBV6-1 and TRBJ2-2; D is perhaps TRBD1 (6 bases). V shed 6 bases and J shed 6 bases, with 11 bases lying between them. Germline V lookup: CDR1 MNHNS, CDR2 SASEGT. The CDR3 is made up of 13 amino acids. CDR3 loop: CASSEQGSGELFF. The CDR3 DNA is TGTGCCAGCAGCGAACAGGGTTCCGGGGAGCTGTTTTTT.

In its sample, this clonotype was seen a few times. The chain combines TRBV12-3 or TRBV12-4 with TRBJ1-5; a weak D match, TRBD1 (6 bases). V lost 3 bases, J lost 2 bases, and 11 bases lay in between. The CDR3 sequence is 15 residues long. The CDR3 DNA follows: TGTGCCAGCAGTTTGGACAGTCTAGGCAATCAGCCCCAGCATTTT. It codes for CASSLDSLGNQPQHF.

J is TRBJ2-7 and V is TRBV15, with TRBD2 matching over 10 bases. The CDR3 contains 16 residues. Germline V gene sequence: CDR1 LNHNV, CDR2 YYDKDF (reference sequence). Trimming removed 0 bases from V and 4 bases from J; junction bases left unmatched: 6. For the CDR3, the DNA is TGTGCCACCAGCAGAGATCTACTAGCGGGACAGTACGAGCAGTACTTC. It specifies CATSRDLLAGQYEQYF.

The CDR3: CAGALDRYGYTF. The CDR3 DNA follows: TGTGCCGGAGCATTGGACCGATATGGCTACACCTTC. V gene TRBV6-1 combines with J gene TRBJ1-2; no reliable D call. Germline V gives CDR1 MNHNS, CDR2 SASEGT. The CDR3 has 12 residues. Trimming removed 11 bases from V and 5 bases from J, with 15 bases in between.

The chain recombines TRBV20-1 with TRBJ2-7, with D unclear. Germline assignment: CDR1 DFQATT and CDR2 SNEGSKA (reference sequence). Trimming left V 8 bases short and J 2 bases short, with 13 bases between. CDR3 length equals 12 residues. CDR3: CSTTDGPYEQYF. The CDR3 DNA reads TGCAGTACAACGGACGGACCCTACGAGCAGTACTTC.